This is a list of T cell receptor beta chains from one sample in a study of cytomegalovirus exposure and HLA in healthy donors. TCRdb keeps only in-frame clones here, not all; method: immunoSEQ multiplex PCR. In the table there are more than 150,000 clones, roughly 80% of which are singletons. Sequenced: PBMCs. The receptors shown here come from a woman between 50 and 59 years old in good health and CMV-seropositive. The CDR3 runs from the conserved cysteine through the conserved F or W. A D gene is named only where the DNA matches it firmly. Size values are once, few and many counts, or a class for expanded clones, and some rows have none.

J gene: TRBJ1-1
clone size: .
D gene: TRBD1
V gene: TRBV19
CDR3 length: 14
CDR3 protein: CASTRTGWDTEAFF
CDR3 DNA: TGTGCCAGTACCCGGACAGGGTGGGACACTGAAGCTTTCTTT

J gene: TRBJ1-1
clone size: once
D gene: .
V gene: TRBV6-1
CDR3 length: 13
CDR3 protein: CATPTPLHTEAFF
CDR3 DNA: TGTGCCACCCCGACACCCCTCCACACTGAAGCTTTCTTT

J gene: TRBJ2-5
clone size: few
D gene: TRBD1
V gene: TRBV4-3
CDR3 length: 14
CDR3 protein: CASSPNRGPETQYF
CDR3 DNA: TGCGCCAGCAGCCCGAACAGGGGGCCAGAGACCCAGTACTTC

J gene: TRBJ2-7
clone size: .
D gene: .
V gene: TRBV28
CDR3 length: 14
CDR3 protein: CASSVPGSSYEQYF
CDR3 DNA: TGTGCCAGCAGTGTGCCAGGGTCCTCCTACGAGCAGTACTTC

J gene: TRBJ1-6
clone size: few
D gene: .
V gene: TRBV21-1
CDR3 length: 16
CDR3 protein: CASSKSRPDKNSPLHF
CDR3 DNA: TGTGCCAGCAGCAAATCTCGGCCGGACAAAAATTCACCCCTCCACTTT

J gene: TRBJ2-2
clone size: .
D gene: .
V gene: TRBV9
CDR3 length: 18
CDR3 protein: CASSVGNPGHSTAGELFF
CDR3 DNA: TGTGCCAGCAGCGTAGGGAACCCGGGACACTCCACCGCCGGGGAGCTGTTTTTT

J gene: TRBJ2-7
clone size: .
D gene: .
V gene: TRBV27
CDR3 length: 13
CDR3 protein: CATSKRQGRVQYF
CDR3 DNA: TGTGCCACCTCCAAACGGCAGGGGAGGGTGCAGTACTTC

J gene: TRBJ1-4
clone size: .
D gene: TRBD1
V gene: TRBV4-1
CDR3 length: 20
CDR3 protein: CASSQPPGGGGPLTNEKLFF
CDR3 DNA: TGCGCCAGCAGCCAACCTCCCGGTGGAGGGGGCCCTTTGACTAATGAAAAACTGTTTTTT

J gene: TRBJ1-2
clone size: .
D gene: .
V gene: TRBV19
CDR3 length: 11
CDR3 protein: CASSILNGYTF
CDR3 DNA: TGTGCCAGTAGTATACTTAATGGCTACACCTTC

J gene: TRBJ2-5
clone size: once
D gene: TRBD1
V gene: TRBV19
CDR3 length: 15
CDR3 protein: CASSDRDRVVRTQYF
CDR3 DNA: TGTGCCAGTAGTGACCGGGACAGGGTAGTTAGGACCCAGTACTTC

J gene: TRBJ2-1
clone size: .
D gene: TRBD1
V gene: TRBV10-3
CDR3 length: 15
CDR3 protein: CAIEGPGQGAGEQFF
CDR3 DNA: TGTGCCATCGAGGGCCCCGGACAGGGGGCAGGTGAGCAGTTCTTC